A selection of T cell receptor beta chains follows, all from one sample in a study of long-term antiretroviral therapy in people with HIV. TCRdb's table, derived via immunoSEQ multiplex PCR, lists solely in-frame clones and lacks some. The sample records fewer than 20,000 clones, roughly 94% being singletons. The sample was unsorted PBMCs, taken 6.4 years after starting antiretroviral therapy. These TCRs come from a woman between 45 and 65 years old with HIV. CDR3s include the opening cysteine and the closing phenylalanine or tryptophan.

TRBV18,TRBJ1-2,CASSPPHIGYGYTF
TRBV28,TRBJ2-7,CASSLPVSYEQYF
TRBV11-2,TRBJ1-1,CASSLDRPGQNNEAFF
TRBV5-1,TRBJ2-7,CASSPSGGVALDEQYF
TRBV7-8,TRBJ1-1,CASSLGGIAFF
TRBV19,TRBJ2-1,CASSLWTGRNEQFF
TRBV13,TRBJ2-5,CASRRQGVLETQYF
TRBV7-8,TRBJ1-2,CASSLDSVEGYTF
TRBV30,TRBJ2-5,CAWSVGKQGVGSTETQYF
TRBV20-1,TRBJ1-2,CSARVTYGYTF
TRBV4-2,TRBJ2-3,CASSQEASGSGTDTQYF
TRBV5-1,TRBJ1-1,CASSPGQMNTEAFF
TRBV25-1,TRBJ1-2,CASSGGYGYTF
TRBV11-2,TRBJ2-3,CASSLDWMGTDTQYF
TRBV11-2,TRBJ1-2,CASSLQGYPYGYTF
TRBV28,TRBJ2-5,CASSLLDALGETQYF
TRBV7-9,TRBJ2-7,CASSLESGGEQYF
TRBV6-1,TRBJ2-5,CASSVGQGRQETQYF
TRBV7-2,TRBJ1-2,CASSFYGGNGYTF
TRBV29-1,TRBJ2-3,CSVGMDRGGTDTQYF
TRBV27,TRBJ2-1,CASITATGNEQFF
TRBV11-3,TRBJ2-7,CASSLGGAEGYEQYF
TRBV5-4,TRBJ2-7,CASSLSMVSGRAHEQYF
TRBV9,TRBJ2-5,CASSVGLEETQYF